One sample yielded the 31 T cell receptor beta chains listed below, sequenced in a study of response to subunit inactivated influenza vaccine. MiXCR was run by TCRdb on the RT-PCR reads, yielding one entry per CDR3 protein. The sample comprises 150,000 to 200,000 distinct CDR3 sequences, about 12% of which are singletons, and about 29% rests with the top ten. Another study also made use of these data, one on T cells expressing NK-cell markers. That study adds: The cDNA for TCR beta came from 5'RACE template switching with UMIs.

Material: CD8+ T cells sorted from PBMCs, obtained 11 to 12 days after vaccination. These receptors all stem from a man between 50 and 59 years old who received an inactivated influenza vaccine.

This clonotype appeared many times. The V gene is TRBV11-2, the J gene TRBJ2-5, with D tentatively TRBD1 (6 bases). In germline, CDR1 is SGHAT, CDR2 FQNNGV. The CDR3 length is 14 residues. The V gene lost 5 bases and the J gene lost 2 bases, with 12 bases spanning the gap. CDR3 nucleotides: TGTGCCAGCAGCAACCTGAGGGGGCAAGAGACCCAGTACTTC. Amino acids: CASSNLRGQETQYF.

This clonotype occurred a few times. The chain has TRBV6-5 and TRBJ2-7, with 9 bases that match TRBD1. The CDR3 is 15 amino acids. J was trimmed by 5 bases and V by 2 bases; bases with no gene match: 7. Germline CDR1 MNHEY, CDR2 SVGAGI. CDR3: CASSYTGTGSDEQYF. DNA of the CDR3: TGTGCCAGCAGTTACACCGGGACAGGGTCCGACGAGCAGTACTTC.

The rearrangement joins TRBV20-1 to TRBJ2-1; perhaps TRBD2 as D (5 bases). The CDR3 sequence is 14 residues long. Trimming shortened V by 7 bases and J by 3 bases, and 16 bases separated the two germline ends. The germline CDR1 and CDR2 sequences are DFQATT and SNEGSKA (reference sequence). CDR3 amino acids: CSVGVRGYYNEQFF. The CDR3 DNA follows: TGCAGTGTCGGCGTGAGAGGGTACTACAATGAGCAGTTCTTC.

This clonotype was detected ten times or more. The CDR3 nucleotides read TGTGCCAGCAGCTTTCGGGGGGGAGAAGCCAAAAACATTCAGTACTTC. It translates to CASSFRGGEAKNIQYF. The chain combines TRBV13 with TRBJ2-4; TRBD2 matches 8 bases. V dropped 3 bases and J dropped 0; count of bases not matched to a gene: 4. Germline V gene data show CDR1 as PRHDT and CDR2 as FYEKMQ (reference sequence). The CDR3 extends over 16 amino acids. Full variable domain (remainder filled in from reference TRBV13 and TRBJ2-4): AAGVIQSPRHLIKEKRETATLKCYPIPRHDTVYWYQQGPGQDPQFLISFYEKMQSDKGSIPDRFSAQQFSDYHSELNMSSLELGDSALYFCASSFRGGEAKNIQYFGAGTRLSVL.

This clonotype occurred once. This chain links TRBV5-5 with TRBJ1-6; a possible D gene is TRBD1 (5 bases). The CDR3 runs to 16 residues. Germline-derived CDR1 and CDR2 are SGHKS and YYEKEE (reference sequence). V lost 1 base and J lost 6, with 14 bases in between. Here the CDR3 reads CASSLKPGLGNSPLHF. DNA of the CDR3: TGTGCCAGCAGCTTGAAGCCAGGGTTGGGTAATTCACCCCTCCACTTT. Looking up the rest from reference TRBV5-5 and TRBJ1-6 gives the full variable domain: DAGVTQSPTHLIKTRGQQVTLRCSPISGHKSVSWYQQVLGQGPQFIFQYYEKEERGRGNFPDRFSARQFPNYSSELNVNALLLGDSALYLCASSLKPGLGNSPLHFGNGTRLTVT.

The J gene is TRBJ2-7, the V gene TRBV6-1; perhaps TRBD2 as D (5 bases). The length of the CDR3 is 14 residues. From germline, CDR1 is MNHNS and CDR2 SASEGT. V dropped 8 bases and J dropped 7 bases, with 21 bases sitting between them. This CDR3 reads CASSSARLSGEQYF. The CDR3 DNA sequence: TGTGCCAGCTCCTCCGCGCGGCTTTCGGGGGAGCAGTACTTC.

The V call is TRBV12-3 or TRBV12-4, the J call TRBJ2-7; no firm D call. The CDR3 is made up of 14 amino acids. V lost 4 bases and J 6 bases, leaving 16 bases between the germline ends. The CDR3 coding sequence is TGTGCCAGCAGTTCCCCTGATAGCAACGGCGAGCAGTACTTC. Protein: CASSSPDSNGEQYF.

The rearrangement joins TRBV28 to TRBJ2-7; 7 bases agree with TRBD2. The V gene end was trimmed by 4 bases and the J gene end by 0 bases; junction bases not matched to a gene: 12. The CDR3 totals 17 residues. CDR1 is MDHEN and CDR2 is SYDVKM in the germline V gene. In DNA, the CDR3 is TGTGCCAGCAGTTCCCTACTGCGGGAGAGGAGCTCCTACGAGCAGTACTTC. It yields the protein CASSSLLRERSSYEQYF.

The rearrangement links TRBV27 to TRBJ2-1, with 10 bases aligning to TRBD2. The CDR3 has 17 amino acids. Losses at the gene ends were 1 base for V and 0 bases for J; bases not matched to a gene: 3. Germline lookup yields CDR1 MNHEY and CDR2 SMNVEV (reference sequence). CDR3 bases: TGTGCCAGCAGTTTATATGGACTAGCGGACTCCTACAATGAGCAGTTCTTC. It yields the protein CASSLYGLADSYNEQFF.

The CDR3 is CASSHTRNTGELFF. CDR3 DNA sequence: TGCGCCAGCAGCCACACTAGGAACACCGGGGAGCTGTTTTTT. V is TRBV4-1 and J is TRBJ2-2, with a tentative D call TRBD2 (5 bases). Trimming took off 3 bases at V and 1 base at J, with 6 bases between the two ends. The germline V gene has CDR1 MGHRA and CDR2 YSYEKL. This CDR3 has 14 residues.

The chain carries TRBV9 and TRBJ2-5, with 8 bases matching TRBD2. V trimming: 4 bases; J trimming: 5 bases; junction bases outside the gene matches: 7. Looked up from germline, CDR1 is SGDLS and CDR2 is YYNGEE. The CDR3 runs 14 residues. The CDR3 coding sequence is TGTGCCAGCAGCAGAAGCGGGAGTTACGAGACCCAGTACTTC. Encoded protein: CASSRSGSYETQYF.

The chain is built from TRBV11-2 and TRBJ2-1; 9 bases map to TRBD2. V was clipped by 3 bases and J by 4 bases; unmatched bases: 7. The CDR3 is made up of 16 amino acids. Germline CDR1 reads SGHAT; CDR2 reads FQNNGV. Here the CDR3 DNA reads TGTGCCAGCAGCTTGAAGCGGGGGGCGTTATACAATGAGCAGTTCTTC. Its translation is CASSLKRGALYNEQFF.

This clonotype was found a few times. The chain recombines TRBV28 with TRBJ2-5; TRBD2 aligns across 13 bases. J gave up 2 bases and V 2 bases, and 8 bases lay outside the gene matches. The CDR3 is made up of 18 amino acids. From germline, CDR1 is MDHEN and CDR2 SYDVKM. The CDR3 DNA follows: TGTGCCAGCAGTTTAACTAGCGGGAGGGCCGGTCGTCAAGAGACCCAGTACTTC. Encoded protein: CASSLTSGRAGRQETQYF.

This clonotype was observed a few times. CDR3 nucleotide sequence: TGCGCCAGCAGCTTGTCCCGGGGGGGAACTGATACGCAGTATTTT. Amino acid sequence: CASSLSRGGTDTQYF. The chain recombines TRBV5-1 with TRBJ2-3, with 8 bases identical to TRBD2. CDR3 length equals 15 residues. Looked up from germline, CDR1 is SGHRS and CDR2 is YFSETQ. The V and J ends lost 1 base and 6 bases, in that order; junction bases with no gene match: 7. The full variable domain, completed using reference TRBV5-1 and TRBJ2-3, is KAGVTQTPRYLIKTRGQQVTLSCSPISGHRSVSWYQQTPGQGLQFLFEYFSETQRNKGNFPGRFSGRQFSNSRSEMNVSTLELGDSALYLCASSLSRGGTDTQYFGPGTRLTVL.

This clonotype was seen many times. J is TRBJ2-7 and V is TRBV19; maybe TRBD1 (5 bases). Germline V gene sequence: CDR1 LNHDA, CDR2 SQIVND (reference sequence). This CDR3 contains 13 residues. The V and J ends lost 10 bases and 4 bases respectively, with 17 bases between them. The chain's CDR3 is CATPQTEPYEQYF. The CDR3 DNA sequence: TGTGCCACCCCCCAGACAGAGCCGTACGAGCAGTACTTC.

The genes are TRBV9 and TRBJ1-2, with TRBD1 matching 10 bases. The J segment lost 3 bases and the V segment lost 0 bases, leaving 5 bases of the junction unmatched. CDR1 and CDR2 (germline): SGDLS, YYNGEE. The CDR3 has 16 amino acids. CDR3 amino acids: CASSVEDRGVYYGYTF. CDR3 nucleotides: TGTGCCAGCAGCGTAGAGGACAGGGGGGTATACTATGGCTACACCTTC.

This clonotype was observed at least ten times. The rearrangement links TRBV28 to TRBJ2-7; D gene ambiguous. The length of the CDR3 is 13 residues. Germline V gene data show CDR1 as MDHEN and CDR2 as SYDVKM. The V and J ends lost 2 bases and 2 bases respectively, with 7 bases between them. CDR3 nucleotide sequence: TGTGCCAGCAGTTTAGGGGAACCCTACGAGCAGTACTTC. It codes for CASSLGEPYEQYF. The full variable domain, with the rest looked up from reference TRBV28 and TRBJ2-7, is DVKVTQSSRYLVKRTGEKVFLECVQDMDHENMFWYRQDPGLGLRLIYFSYDVKMKEKGDIPEGYSVSREKKERFSLILESASTNQTSMYLCASSLGEPYEQYFGPGTRLTVT.

This clonotype was observed a few times. The genes are TRBV27 and TRBJ2-1; D might be TRBD1 (6 bases). This CDR3 has 17 amino acids. The V gene's germline CDR1 is MNHEY and CDR2 SMNVEV (reference sequence). Between the trimmed V and J ends, which lost 6 bases and 3 bases, there was a span of 21 bases. CDR3 nucleotides: TGTGCCAGCAGCCTCCTGGCCCCGGACAGCCACTACAATGAGCAGTTCTTC. Protein sequence: CASSLLAPDSHYNEQFF.

This clonotype has more than one count but fewer than ten. The chain employs TRBV21-1 and TRBJ1-4. TRBV21-1 counts as a pseudogene. The CDR3 consists of 14 residues. CDR3 sequence reads: CASSNSRGREKLFF. The CDR3 DNA is TGTGCCAGCAGCAATTCGCGGGGAAGGGAAAAACTGTTTTTT.

This clonotype was seen a single time. This chain connects TRBV10-3 to TRBJ1-1, with a tentative D call TRBD1 (5 bases). CDR1 and CDR2 (germline): ENHRY, SYGVKD. V gave up 0 bases and J gave up 4 bases, with 9 bases separating them. The CDR3 is made up of 14 amino acids. CDR3 residues: CAISESWGGTEAFF. In DNA form, the CDR3 reads TGTGCCATCAGTGAGTCGTGGGGGGGCACTGAAGCTTTCTTT.

This clonotype was observed a handful of times. The chain uses TRBV5-1 and TRBJ2-1; 9 nucleotides line up with TRBD2. Germline values: CDR1 SGHRS, CDR2 YFSETQ. Germline trimming cut 2 bases from V and 4 bases from J; bases unmatched to any gene: 1. This CDR3 has 14 residues. CDR3 region: CASSFAGGYNEQFF. In DNA form, the CDR3 reads TGCGCCAGCAGCTTTGCGGGGGGGTACAATGAGCAGTTCTTC.

The DNA of the CDR3 is TGTGCCACCAGTGACCACACCGGGGAGCTGTTTTTT. It translates to CATSDHTGELFF. This chain links TRBV24-1 with TRBJ2-2; the D is unclear. This CDR3 comprises 12 residues. Trimming removed 4 bases at V and 3 bases at J, with 2 bases between. Germline CDR1 and CDR2: KGHDR and SFDVKD.

This clonotype was seen more than once but under ten times. The chain joins TRBV7-6 to TRBJ2-1, with TRBD2 matching 8 bases. CDR3 length: 15 amino acids. Trimming cost V 4 bases and J 4 bases; bases outside gene matches: 6. CDR1 is SGHVS and CDR2 is FNYEAQ in the germline V gene. The CDR3 reads CASSWLAGPYNEQFF. The CDR3 DNA reads TGTGCCAGCAGCTGGCTAGCGGGCCCTTACAATGAGCAGTTCTTC.

This clonotype was picked up many times. The chain carries TRBV4-3 and TRBJ2-3; D uncertain. CDR3 size: 17 residues. The V gene lost 0 bases and the J gene lost 1 base, with 14 bases spanning the gap. The germline V gene encodes CDR1 LGHNA and CDR2 YSLEER. In nucleotides, the CDR3 is TGCGCCAGCAGCCAAGAGGCGAGCGTTATCCGCACAGATACGCAGTATTTT. It is translated as CASSQEASVIRTDTQYF.

The rearrangement uses TRBV28 and TRBJ2-7; the D gene is possibly TRBD1 (5 bases). The CDR3 has 12 amino acids. Germline-derived CDR1 and CDR2 are MDHEN and SYDVKM. CDR3 sequence reads: CTTAGPSYEQYF. DNA of the CDR3: TGTACCACGGCAGGGCCTTCCTACGAGCAGTACTTC. Full variable domain (rest looked up from reference TRBV28 and TRBJ2-7): DVKVTQSSRYLVKRTGEKVFLECVQDMDHENMFWYRQDPGLGLRLIYFSYDVKMKEKGDIPEGYSVSREKKERFSLILESASTNQTSMYLCTTAGPSYEQYFGPGTRLTVT.

This clonotype showed up just a few times. The chain combines TRBV28 with TRBJ2-7; D ambiguous. The germline gives CDR1 MDHEN, CDR2 SYDVKM. The CDR3 totals 11 residues. Trimming removed 3 bases from V and 6 bases from J, with 6 bases in between. The CDR3 DNA is TGTGCCAGCAGTTTTTACGGCGAGCAGTACTTC. This codes for CASSFYGEQYF.

This clonotype came up many times. The chain employs TRBV6-1 and TRBJ2-5, with D tentatively TRBD2 (5 bases). Germline V gene sequence: CDR1 MNHNS, CDR2 SASEGT. V was cut by 6 bases and J by 2 bases, with 13 bases left in between. This CDR3 contains 14 residues. The CDR3: CASSPYRDQETQYF. For the CDR3, the DNA is TGTGCCAGCAGCCCCTACCGGGATCAAGAGACCCAGTACTTC.

There are a few counts of this clonotype. The rearrangement joins TRBV2 to TRBJ2-1; D gene uncertain. The CDR3 consists of 12 residues. Germline lookup yields CDR1 SNHLY and CDR2 FYNNEI. With 7 bases removed from V and 5 bases from J, the gap between germline ends came to 9 bases. For the CDR3, the DNA is TGTGCCAGCACCCGAAGTAACAATGAGCAGTTCTTC. It is translated as CASTRSNNEQFF.

This clonotype has a handful of counts. The CDR3 reads CASSSGTSGITGELFF. The CDR3 coding sequence is TGTGCCAGCAGCTCCGGGACTAGCGGGATAACCGGGGAGCTGTTTTTT. The gene calls are TRBV7-9 and TRBJ2-2; TRBD2 matches 13 bases. J gave up 5 bases and V 4 bases, and 4 bases lay outside the gene matches. This CDR3 has 16 residues. Germline values: CDR1 SEHNR, CDR2 FQNEAQ (reference sequence).

This clonotype was counted between two and nine times. The CDR3, as DNA: TGTGCCAGCAGTCCCGGGCCTCAATATAAGATCGAGCAGTACTTC. Its translation is CASSPGPQYKIEQYF. This rearrangement joins TRBV27 to TRBJ2-7; D not resolved. Per the germline V gene, CDR1 is MNHEY and CDR2 is SMNVEV (reference sequence). The CDR3 sequence is 15 residues long. The ends were cut back, 5 bases at V and 6 bases at J, with 20 bases in the middle.

A few counts support this clonotype. The chain is built from TRBV2 and TRBJ2-4; 7 positions agree with TRBD1. The CDR3 has 16 amino acids. The germline CDR1 and CDR2 sequences are SNHLY and FYNNEI. J gave up 2 bases and V 5 bases, and 9 bases lay outside the gene matches. In DNA form, the CDR3 reads TGTGCCAGCAGTTTTCAAAACAGGGGTACCAAAAACATTCAGTACTTC. Its translation: CASSFQNRGTKNIQYF. Combining the CDR3 with reference TRBV2 and TRBJ2-4 gives the whole variable domain EPEVTQTPSHQVTQMGQEVILRCVPISNHLYFYWYRQILGQKVEFLVSFYNNEISEKSEIFDDQFSVERPDGSNFTLKIRSTKLEDSAMYFCASSFQNRGTKNIQYFGAGTRLSVL.